The TCR beta chain under discussion was sequenced for a study of CD8+CD57+ T cells in acquired aplastic anemia. Background on the study: Quantities of DNA derived from sorted CD4+ and CD8+ cells averaged approximately 3.3 ug.

Patients chosen for sequencing had CD8+CD57+ cells that had expanded, as shown by flow cytometry. Blood sampling was performed on the patients, and none of them had received therapy by then. The template used for profiling TCR beta VDJ and CDR3 was genomic DNA. TCRdb processed the reads anew with MiXCR; each CDR3 protein has one entry. The sample contains approximately 160,000 distinct CDR3 sequences, roughly half of which appear only once. V lost 0 bases and J 2 bases, leaving 5 bases between the germline ends. CDR1 SGHNT and CDR2 YYREEE come from the germline V gene (reference sequence). CDR3 size: 13 residues. This clonotype came up many times. Its antigen is unidentified. Study-wide results and limits: In common between the patients and the controls were twenty-nine CD8+ CDR3 sequences.

The sample was sorted CD4+, CD8+, or CD8+CD57+ T cells (not recorded which) from PBMCs. The rearrangement joins TRBV5-4 to TRBJ1-2; D not resolved. The clonotype originates from a human donor with aplastic anemia. The CDR3 DNA follows: TGTGCCAGCAGCTTGGAAGGGAACTATGGCTACACCTTC. Translation gives CASSLEGNYGYTF.